Ten or more counts support the clone carrying this T cell receptor (beta chain). The antigen remains undetermined. Profiling of TCR beta VDJ combinations and CDR3 sequences used genomic DNA as template. MiXCR, applied by TCRdb to the reads, yields one record per CDR3 protein. The data contain roughly 180,000 distinct CDR3 sequences, 48% of them seen just once; the ten biggest clones take up approximately 13%. The CDR3 consists of 14 residues. Trimming stripped 2 bases from V and 3 bases from J, with 10 bases between. In germline, CDR1 is SQVTM, CDR2 ANQGSEA. An expansion of CD8+CD57+ cells by flow cytometry had been shown in patients chosen for sequencing. None of the patients had been given any therapy when their blood was sampled. These data come from a study of CD8+CD57+ T cells in acquired aplastic anemia. Across the study: Sorted CD4+ and CD8+ cell DNA averaged roughly 3.2 ug.

General study points: Patients shared 25 to 30 CD8+ CDR3 sequences with controls. No significant patient-versus-control difference appeared in CD8+ Simpson's diversity.

The chain links TRBV29-1 to TRBJ2-2, with a possible D match to TRBD2 (5 bases). The clonotype was recovered from a human donor with aplastic anemia. Sequenced: sorted CD4+, CD8+, or CD8+CD57+ T cells (not recorded which) from PBMCs. The CDR3 nucleotides are TGCAGCGTTGAACTCCGGGGAGACACCGGGGAGCTGTTTTTT. Amino acids: CSVELRGDTGELFF.